This T cell receptor (beta chain) was retrieved from a study of blood T cells in healthy people across ages. The CDR3 contains 14 residues. The V and J ends lost 4 bases and 6 bases, in that order; junction bases with no gene match: 7. Germline loops: CDR1 SQVTM, CDR2 ANQGSEA. Overall study results and limits: Per million T cells, TCR beta diversity dropped roughly linearly as age increased.

Combining a sample-barcoded 5' primer with a J-beta primer mix, a second PCR ran for roughly 7 to 11 cycles. TCRdb reprocessed the 5' RACE reads via MiXCR and lists one record per CDR3 protein. This sample has some 1,800,000 distinct CDR3 sequences; about two fifths occur once, and the top ten carry 23%. Turning to this clonotype: Its antigen is currently unknown.

The sequenced sample consisted of blood. The chain combines TRBV29-1 with TRBJ2-3; 10 bases are a match to TRBD2. The sequence came from a human donor in good health. CDR3 in amino acids: CSVGDSGGLDTQYF. In DNA form, the CDR3 reads TGCAGCGTTGGGGATAGCGGGGGGTTGGATACGCAGTATTTT.